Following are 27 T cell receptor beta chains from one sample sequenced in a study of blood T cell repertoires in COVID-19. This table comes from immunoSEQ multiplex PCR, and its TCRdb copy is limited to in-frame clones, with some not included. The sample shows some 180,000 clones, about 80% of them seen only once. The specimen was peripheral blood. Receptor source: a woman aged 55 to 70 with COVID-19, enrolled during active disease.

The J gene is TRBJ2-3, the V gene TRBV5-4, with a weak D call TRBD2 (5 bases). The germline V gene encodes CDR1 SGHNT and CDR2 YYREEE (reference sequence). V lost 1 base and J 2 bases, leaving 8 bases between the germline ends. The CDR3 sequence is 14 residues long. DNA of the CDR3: TGTGCCAGCAGCTTGTCCGGGAACACAGATACGCAGTATTTT. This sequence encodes CASSLSGNTDTQYF.

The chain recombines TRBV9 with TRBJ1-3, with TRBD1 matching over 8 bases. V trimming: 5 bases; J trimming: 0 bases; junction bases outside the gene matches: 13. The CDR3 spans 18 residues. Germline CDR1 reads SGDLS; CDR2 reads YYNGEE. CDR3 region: CASSVSPGQASSGNTIYF. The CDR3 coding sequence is TGTGCCAGCAGTGTTTCGCCGGGACAGGCCAGCTCTGGAAACACCATATATTTT.

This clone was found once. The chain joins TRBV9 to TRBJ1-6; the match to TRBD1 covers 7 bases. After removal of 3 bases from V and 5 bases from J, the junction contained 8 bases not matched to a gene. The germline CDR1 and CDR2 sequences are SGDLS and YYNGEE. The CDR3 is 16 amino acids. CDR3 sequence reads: CASSEGDRVNNSPLHF. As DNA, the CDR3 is TGTGCCAGCAGCGAGGGCGACAGGGTTAATAATTCACCCCTCCACTTT.

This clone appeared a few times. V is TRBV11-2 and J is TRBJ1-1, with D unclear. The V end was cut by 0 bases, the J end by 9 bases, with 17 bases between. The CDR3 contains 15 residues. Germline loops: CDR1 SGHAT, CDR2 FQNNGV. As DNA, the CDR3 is TGTGCCAGCAGCTTAGAATTACCCCCTCAAGAGAAAGCTTTCTTT. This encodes CASSLELPPQEKAFF.

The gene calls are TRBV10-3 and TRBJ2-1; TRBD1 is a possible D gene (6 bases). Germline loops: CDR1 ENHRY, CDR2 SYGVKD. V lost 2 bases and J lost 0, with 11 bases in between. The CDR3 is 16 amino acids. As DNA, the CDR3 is TGTGCCATCAGTGAGCAACAGGGTATCTCCTACAATGAGCAGTTCTTC. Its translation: CAISEQQGISYNEQFF.

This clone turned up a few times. The CDR3 DNA reads as TGTGCCAGCGAGGAGGGGGAAGCTTTCTTT. It is translated as CASEEGEAFF. V and J are TRBV3-1 (or the pseudogene TRBV3-2) and TRBJ1-1; D may be TRBD1 (5 bases). The CDR3 is 10 amino acids. Germline CDR1 LGHDT, CDR2 YNNKEL (reference sequence). Trimming left V 8 bases short and J 8 bases short, with 9 bases between.

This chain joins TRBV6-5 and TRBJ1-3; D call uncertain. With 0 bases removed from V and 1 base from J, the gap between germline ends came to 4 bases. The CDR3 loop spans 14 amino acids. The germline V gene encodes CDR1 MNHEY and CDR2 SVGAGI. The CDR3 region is CASSYSTSGNTIYF. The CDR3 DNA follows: TGTGCCAGCAGTTACTCCACATCTGGAAACACCATATATTTT.

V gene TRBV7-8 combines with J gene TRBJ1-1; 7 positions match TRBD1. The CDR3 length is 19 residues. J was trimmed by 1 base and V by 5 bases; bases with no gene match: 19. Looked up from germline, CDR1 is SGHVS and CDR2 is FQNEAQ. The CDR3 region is CASSLRGGRGRSWNTEAFF. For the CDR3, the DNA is TGTGCCAGCAGCCTCCGGGGGGGCAGGGGGAGATCATGGAACACTGAAGCTTTCTTT.

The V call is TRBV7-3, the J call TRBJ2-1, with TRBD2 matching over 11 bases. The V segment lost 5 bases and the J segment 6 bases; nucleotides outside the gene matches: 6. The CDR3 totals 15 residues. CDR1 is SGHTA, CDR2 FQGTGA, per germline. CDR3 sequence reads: CASSPGLAGSNEQFF. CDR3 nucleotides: TGTGCCAGCAGCCCCGGACTAGCGGGTTCCAATGAGCAGTTCTTC.

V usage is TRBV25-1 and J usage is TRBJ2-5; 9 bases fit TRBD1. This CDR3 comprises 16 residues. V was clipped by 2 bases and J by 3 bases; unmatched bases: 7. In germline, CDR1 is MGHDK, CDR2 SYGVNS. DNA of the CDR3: TGTGCCAGCAGTGAAGAGGGGACAGGGCGCGAAGAGACCCAGTACTTC. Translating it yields CASSEEGTGREETQYF.

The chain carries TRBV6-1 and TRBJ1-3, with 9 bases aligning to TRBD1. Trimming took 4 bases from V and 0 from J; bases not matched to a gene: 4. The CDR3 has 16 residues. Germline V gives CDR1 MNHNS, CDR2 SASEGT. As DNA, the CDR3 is TGTGCCAGCAGTGTACAGGGGGCTAACTCTGGAAACACCATATATTTT. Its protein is CASSVQGANSGNTIYF.

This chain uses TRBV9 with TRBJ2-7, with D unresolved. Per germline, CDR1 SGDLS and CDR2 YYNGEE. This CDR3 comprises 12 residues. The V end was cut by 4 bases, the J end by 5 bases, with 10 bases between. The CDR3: CASSRDLNEQYF. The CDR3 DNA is TGTGCCAGCAGCCGCGACTTGAACGAGCAGTACTTC.

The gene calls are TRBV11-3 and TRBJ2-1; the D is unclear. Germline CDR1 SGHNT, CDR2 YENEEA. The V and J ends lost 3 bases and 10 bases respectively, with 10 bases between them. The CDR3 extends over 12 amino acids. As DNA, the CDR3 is TGTGCCAGCAGCTTCGCAGTCGGGGAGCAGTTCTTC. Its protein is CASSFAVGEQFF. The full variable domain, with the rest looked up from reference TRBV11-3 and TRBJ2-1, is EAGVVQSPRYKIIEKKQPVAFWCNPISGHNTLYWYLQNLGQGPELLIRYENEEAVDDSQLPKDRFSAERLKGVDSTLKIQPAELGDSAVYLCASSFAVGEQFFGPGTRLTVL.

The CDR3 spells CASTRITNEKLFF. CDR3 DNA: TGTGCCAGCACGCGGATAACTAATGAAAAACTGTTTTTT. The chain links TRBV6-5 to TRBJ1-4; no firm D call. This CDR3 is 13 amino acids long. Germline-derived CDR1 and CDR2 are MNHEY and SVGAGI. Trimming shortened V by 7 bases and J by 1 base, and 7 bases separated the two germline ends.

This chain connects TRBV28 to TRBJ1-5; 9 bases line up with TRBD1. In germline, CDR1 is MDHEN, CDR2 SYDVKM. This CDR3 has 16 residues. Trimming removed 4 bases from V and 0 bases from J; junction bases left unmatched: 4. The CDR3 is CASSSGQGNSNQPQHF. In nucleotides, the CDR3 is TGTGCCAGCAGTTCGGGACAGGGTAATAGCAATCAGCCCCAGCATTTT.

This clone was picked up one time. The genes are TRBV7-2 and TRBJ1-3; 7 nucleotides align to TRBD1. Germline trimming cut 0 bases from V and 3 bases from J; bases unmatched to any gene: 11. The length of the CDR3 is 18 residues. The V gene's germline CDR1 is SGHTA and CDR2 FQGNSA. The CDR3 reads CASSLAGKRGLRGNTIYF. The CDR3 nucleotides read TGTGCCAGCAGCTTAGCGGGGAAGAGGGGGCTGCGTGGAAACACCATATATTTT. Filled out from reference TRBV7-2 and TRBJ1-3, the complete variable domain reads GAGVSQSPSNKVTEKGKDVELRCDPISGHTALYWYRQSLGQGLEFLIYFQGNSAPDKSGLPSDRFSAERTGGSVSTLTIQRTQQEDSAVYLCASSLAGKRGLRGNTIYFGEGSWLTVV.

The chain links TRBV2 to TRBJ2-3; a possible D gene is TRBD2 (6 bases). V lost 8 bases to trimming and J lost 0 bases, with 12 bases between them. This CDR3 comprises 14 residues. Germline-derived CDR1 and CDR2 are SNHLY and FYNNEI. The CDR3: CASGRFLSTDTQYF. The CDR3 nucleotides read TGTGCCAGCGGGAGGTTCCTGAGCACAGATACGCAGTATTTT.

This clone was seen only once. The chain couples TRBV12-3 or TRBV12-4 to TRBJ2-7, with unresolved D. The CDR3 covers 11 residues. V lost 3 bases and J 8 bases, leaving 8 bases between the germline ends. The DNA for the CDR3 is TGTGCCAGCAGTTTTCAACAGCAGCAGTACTTC. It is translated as CASSFQQQQYF.

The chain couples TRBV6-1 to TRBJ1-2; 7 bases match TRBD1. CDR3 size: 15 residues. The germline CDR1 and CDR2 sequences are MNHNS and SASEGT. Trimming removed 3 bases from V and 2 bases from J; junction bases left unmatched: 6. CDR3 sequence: CASSEFIGGNYGYTF. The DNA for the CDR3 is TGTGCCAGCAGTGAGTTTATAGGGGGCAACTATGGCTACACCTTC.

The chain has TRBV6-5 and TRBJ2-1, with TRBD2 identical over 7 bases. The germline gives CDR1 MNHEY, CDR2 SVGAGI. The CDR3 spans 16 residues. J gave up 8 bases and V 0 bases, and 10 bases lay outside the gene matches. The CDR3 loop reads CASSYSGGSTFDEQFF. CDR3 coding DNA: TGTGCCAGCAGTTACTCGGGCGGGAGTACTTTCGATGAGCAGTTCTTC.

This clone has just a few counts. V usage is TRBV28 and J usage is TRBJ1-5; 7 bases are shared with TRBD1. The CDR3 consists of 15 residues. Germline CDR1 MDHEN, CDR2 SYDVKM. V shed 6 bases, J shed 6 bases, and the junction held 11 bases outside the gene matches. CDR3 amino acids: CASRFPAGGVQPQHF. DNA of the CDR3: TGTGCCAGCAGGTTTCCCGCAGGGGGTGTTCAGCCCCAGCATTTT.

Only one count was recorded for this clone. In nucleotides, the CDR3 is TGCGCCAGCAGCTTGGGGACTAGCGGGGGGGCCCAAGATACGCAGTATTTT. The encoded protein is CASSLGTSGGAQDTQYF. V is TRBV5-1 and J is TRBJ2-3; 15 bases are a match to TRBD2. The V and J ends lost 0 bases and 5 bases, in that order; junction bases with no gene match: 4. Germline-derived CDR1 and CDR2 are SGHRS and YFSETQ. The CDR3 is 17 amino acids.

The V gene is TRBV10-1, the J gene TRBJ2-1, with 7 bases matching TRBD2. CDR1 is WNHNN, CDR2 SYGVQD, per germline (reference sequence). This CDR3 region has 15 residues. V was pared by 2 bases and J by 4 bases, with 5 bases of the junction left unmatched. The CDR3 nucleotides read TGCGCCAGCAGTGAGAGCGGGGCCTTTTACAATGAGCAGTTCTTC. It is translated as CASSESGAFYNEQFF.

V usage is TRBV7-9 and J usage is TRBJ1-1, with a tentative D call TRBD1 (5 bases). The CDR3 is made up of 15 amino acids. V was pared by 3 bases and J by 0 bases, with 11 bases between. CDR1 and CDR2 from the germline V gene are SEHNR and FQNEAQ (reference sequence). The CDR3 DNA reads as TGTGCCAGCAGCTTCCCTACAGGCGTGAACACTGAAGCTTTCTTT. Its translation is CASSFPTGVNTEAFF.

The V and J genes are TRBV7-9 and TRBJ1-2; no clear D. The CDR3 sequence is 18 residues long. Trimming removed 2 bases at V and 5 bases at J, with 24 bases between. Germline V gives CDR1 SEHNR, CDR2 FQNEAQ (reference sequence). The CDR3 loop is CASSLNREVGPGFYGYTF. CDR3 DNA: TGTGCCAGCAGCTTAAACCGGGAGGTTGGACCGGGTTTTTATGGCTACACCTTC.

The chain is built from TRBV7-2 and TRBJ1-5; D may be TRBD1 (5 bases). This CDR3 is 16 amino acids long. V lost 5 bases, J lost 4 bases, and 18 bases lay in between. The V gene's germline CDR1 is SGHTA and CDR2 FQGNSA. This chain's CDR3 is CASSAQAGTTNQPQHF. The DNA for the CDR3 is TGTGCCAGCAGCGCCCAAGCCGGGACTACTAATCAGCCCCAGCATTTT.

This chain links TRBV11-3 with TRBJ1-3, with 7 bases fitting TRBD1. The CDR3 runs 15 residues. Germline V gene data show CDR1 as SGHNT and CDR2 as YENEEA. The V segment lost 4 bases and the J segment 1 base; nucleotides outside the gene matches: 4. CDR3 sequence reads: CASSSTGASGNTIYF. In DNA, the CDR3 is TGTGCCAGCAGCTCCACAGGGGCTTCTGGAAACACCATATATTTT.